Shown below are 3 T cell receptor beta chains from a single sample sequenced in a study of technical replicates of blood from several donors. Produced via immunoSEQ multiplex PCR; TCRdb's table is partial and in-frame only. The data hold over 90,000 clones, with about 95% observed a single time. Sequenced material: T cells isolated from PBMCs. The receptors were gathered from a human donor in good health.

The gene calls are TRBV11-3 and TRBJ1-3; D may be TRBD1 (6 bases). CDR1 and CDR2 from the germline V gene are SGHNT and YENEEA. The CDR3 runs 17 residues. V was cut by 0 bases and J by 8 bases, with 20 bases left in between. DNA of the CDR3: TGTGCCAGCAGCTTAGACACAGGGCAGGTTCGTAGGGACACCATATATTTT. This gives the protein CASSLDTGQVRRDTIYF.

This chain links TRBV2 with TRBJ2-3; the match to TRBD2 covers 12 bases. This CDR3 has 18 residues. CDR1 and CDR2 from the germline V gene are SNHLY and FYNNEI. J gave up 3 bases and V 3 bases, and 10 bases lay outside the gene matches. In DNA, the CDR3 is TGTGCCAGCAGTGACCCTGCCAGACTAGCGGGAGCGACAGATACGCAGTATTTT. Amino acids: CASSDPARLAGATDTQYF. Combining the CDR3 with reference TRBV2 and TRBJ2-3 gives the whole variable domain EPEVTQTPSHQVTQMGQEVILRCVPISNHLYFYWYRQILGQKVEFLVSFYNNEISEKSEIFDDQFSVERPDGSNFTLKIRSTKLEDSAMYFCASSDPARLAGATDTQYFGPGTRLTVL.

As DNA, the CDR3 is TGTGCCAGCAGCTTATCCGGGACAGGGGGCTCCTACGAGCAGTACTTC. This encodes CASSLSGTGGSYEQYF. The chain has TRBV7-2 and TRBJ2-7; 11 bases map to TRBD1. This CDR3 is built from 16 residues. V gave up 2 bases and J gave up 0 bases; unmatched junction bases: 3. CDR1 and CDR2 (germline): SGHTA, FQGNSA.